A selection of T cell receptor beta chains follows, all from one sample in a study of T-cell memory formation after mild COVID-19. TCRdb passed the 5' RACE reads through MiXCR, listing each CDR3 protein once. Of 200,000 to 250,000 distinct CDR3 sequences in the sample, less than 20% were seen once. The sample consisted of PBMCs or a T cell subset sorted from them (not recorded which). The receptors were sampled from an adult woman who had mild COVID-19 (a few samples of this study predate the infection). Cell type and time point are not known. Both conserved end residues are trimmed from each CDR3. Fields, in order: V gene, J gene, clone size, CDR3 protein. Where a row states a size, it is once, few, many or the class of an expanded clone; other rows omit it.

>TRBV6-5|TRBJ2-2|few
ASSYSQISGTGELF
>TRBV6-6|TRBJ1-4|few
ASSPSSNEKLF
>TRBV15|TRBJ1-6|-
ATSRDILGGNSPLH
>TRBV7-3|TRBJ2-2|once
ASRKEGERNTGELF
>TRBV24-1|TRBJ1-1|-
ATSDSDGTEAF
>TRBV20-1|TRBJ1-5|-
SCGSLSNQPQH
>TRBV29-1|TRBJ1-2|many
SVQGLGGYT
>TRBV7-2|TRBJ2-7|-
ASSPGSASGSYEQY
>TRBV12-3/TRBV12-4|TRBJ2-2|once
SSSRDTGELF
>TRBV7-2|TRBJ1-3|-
ASSFEGNTIY
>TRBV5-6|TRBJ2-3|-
ASSLPGQGLDTQY
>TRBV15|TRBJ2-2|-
ATSKTGELF
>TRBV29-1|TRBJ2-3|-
SVRTASTDTQY
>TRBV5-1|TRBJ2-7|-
ASSLAGREQY
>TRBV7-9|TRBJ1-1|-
ASSHLDRTEAF
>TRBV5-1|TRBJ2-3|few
ASSDGLAGNTDTQY
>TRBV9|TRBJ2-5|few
ASRVLKETQY
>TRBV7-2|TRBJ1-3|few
ASSLGGTGANTIY
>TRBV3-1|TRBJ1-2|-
ASSLGGQGARGYT
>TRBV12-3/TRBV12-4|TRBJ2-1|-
ASSQASSYNEQF
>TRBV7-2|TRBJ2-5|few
ASTDLRGPQETQY
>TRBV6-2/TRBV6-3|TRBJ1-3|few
ASIVGASGNTIY
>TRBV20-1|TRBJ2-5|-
SLRTGKETQY
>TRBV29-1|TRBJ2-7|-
SVATRSNTYEQY
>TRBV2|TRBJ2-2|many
ASSHLTPPGELF
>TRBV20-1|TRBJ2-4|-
SANRGSAKNIQY
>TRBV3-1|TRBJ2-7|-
ASSRVGEGEQY
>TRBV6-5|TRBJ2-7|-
ASSYSSSTQPYEQY
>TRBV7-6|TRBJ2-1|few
ASSPHPIAGGRGSYNEQF
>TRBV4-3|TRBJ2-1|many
ASSQRAGMLDEQF
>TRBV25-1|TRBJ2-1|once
ASSGYPGQGYNEQF
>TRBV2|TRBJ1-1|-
ASNLQGGDTEAF
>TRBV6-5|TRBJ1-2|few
ASSPGLEANYGYT
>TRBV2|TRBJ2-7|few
ASSLLTTSAGEQY
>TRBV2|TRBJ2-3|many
ASSESTSGGADTQY
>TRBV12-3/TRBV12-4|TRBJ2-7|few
ASRQGLNYEQY
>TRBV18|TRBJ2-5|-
ASSLLQGHQETQY
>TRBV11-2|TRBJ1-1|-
ASSAWTGGDTEAF
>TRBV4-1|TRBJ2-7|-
ASSQTVTGITYEQY
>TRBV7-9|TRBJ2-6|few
AIGAPGANVLT
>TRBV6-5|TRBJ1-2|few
ASSYTIFDRTGGYT
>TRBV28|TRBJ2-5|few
ASSSPRQGARETQY